One and the same sample provided the 10 T cell receptor beta chains below, sequenced in a study of human T cells and chemical hapten exposure. Time point specified: patch test 3, about 24 weeks after DPC sensitization. Treatment meaning: therapeutic diphenylcyclopropenone sensitization with weekly scalp DPC. Using its own MiXCR run on the RACE reads, TCRdb lists one record per CDR3 protein. The repertoire holds more than 95,000 distinct CDR3 sequences, with less than 35% as singletons. Specimen: whole blood, collected in connection with sensitization to the hapten diphenylcyclopropenone (DPC). The receptors come from a man in his forties with alopecia areata. Some clones in this sample may be carry-over from other donors' samples.

V gene TRBV28 combines with J gene TRBJ2-4; TRBD1 is a possible D gene (5 bases). Germline CDR1 and CDR2: MDHEN and SYDVKM. V lost 2 bases and J 0 bases, leaving 11 bases between the germline ends. The CDR3 consists of 16 residues. The CDR3 bases are TGTGCCAGCAGTTTAGATTCAGGGATAGCCAAAAACATTCAGTACTTC. Translating it yields CASSLDSGIAKNIQYF.

The chain recombines TRBV7-2 with TRBJ1-1; D is uncertain. V was trimmed by 5 bases and J by 6 bases, leaving 13 bases between them. The CDR3 has 13 amino acids. Per the germline V gene, CDR1 is SGHTA and CDR2 is FQGNSA. The CDR3, as DNA: TGTGCCAGCAGCCCGTTTAGGCTATCTGAAGCTTTCTTT. Amino acids: CASSPFRLSEAFF.

The rearrangement joins TRBV18 to TRBJ1-1; no reliable D call. V was trimmed by 3 bases and J by 4 bases, leaving 15 bases between them. CDR1 is KGHSH and CDR2 is LQKENI in the germline V gene. The CDR3 loop spans 15 amino acids. CDR3 region: CASSPGVGTGTEAFF. The DNA of the CDR3 is TGTGCCAGCTCACCCGGAGTGGGAACTGGCACTGAAGCTTTCTTT.

The chain uses TRBV9 and TRBJ1-6; the D is unclear. This CDR3 spans 15 amino acids. V was shortened by 2 bases and J by 7 bases, with 13 bases between the two germline ends. Germline V CDR1 and CDR2: SGDLS, YYNGEE. As DNA, the CDR3 is TGTGCCAGCAGCGTCTATGCTACCTCCAATTCACCCCTCCACTTT. Translation gives CASSVYATSNSPLHF. The full variable domain, rest sourced from reference TRBV9 and TRBJ1-6, is DSGVTQTPKHLITATGQRVTLRCSPRSGDLSVYWYQQSLDQGLQFLIQYYNGEERAKGNILERFSAQQFPDLHSELNLSSLELGDSALYFCASSVYATSNSPLHFGNGTRLTVT.

This clonotype turned up a few times. The chain joins TRBV28 to TRBJ2-7; TRBD1 might be the D (6 bases). Germline assignment: CDR1 MDHEN and CDR2 SYDVKM. Deletions cut 4 bases from V and 0 bases from J, with 13 bases between. The CDR3 extends over 15 amino acids. CDR3 region: CASSSHRDNSYEQYF. In DNA form, the CDR3 reads TGTGCCAGCAGTTCCCACCGGGACAACTCCTACGAGCAGTACTTC.

The chain has TRBV11-3 and TRBJ2-2; no clear D. The CDR3 runs 17 residues. Per germline, CDR1 SGHNT and CDR2 YENEEA. Trimming took 5 bases from V and 3 from J, leaving 19 bases between them. This CDR3 reads CASSPAPPGSYTGELFF. The CDR3 DNA follows: TGTGCCAGCAGCCCAGCCCCCCCCGGGTCCTACACCGGGGAGCTGTTTTTT.

CDR3 in amino acids: CASSLTNRLAKNIQYF. For the CDR3, the DNA is TGTGCCAGCAGCCTCACTAACCGACTAGCCAAAAACATTCAGTACTTC. The chain links TRBV28 to TRBJ2-4; D is uncertain. CDR1 and CDR2 (germline): MDHEN, SYDVKM. Trimming pared 6 bases from V and 0 bases from J, leaving 15 bases between. The CDR3 extends over 16 amino acids.

This rearrangement joins TRBV2 to TRBJ1-2; D ambiguous. This CDR3 is 16 amino acids long. Looked up from germline, CDR1 is SNHLY and CDR2 is FYNNEI. The V end lost 2 bases, the J end lost 0 bases, and 13 bases lay between the germline ends. CDR3 nucleotide sequence: TGTGCCAGCAGTGAAAATATGGGTATAGCTAACTATGGCTACACCTTC. Residues: CASSENMGIANYGYTF.

This clonotype was detected a few times. CDR3: CSARDFHPHNEQFF. DNA for the CDR3: TGCAGTGCTAGAGACTTCCACCCCCACAATGAGCAGTTCTTC. This rearrangement joins TRBV20-1 to TRBJ2-1; D call uncertain. Germline CDR1 and CDR2: DFQATT and SNEGSKA (reference sequence). Trimming took off 0 bases at V and 5 bases at J, with 11 bases between the two ends. This CDR3 has 14 amino acids.

The chain links TRBV5-6 to TRBJ2-3; D unclear. Looked up from germline, CDR1 is SGHDT and CDR2 is YYEEEE. CDR3 length: 16 residues. The ends were cut back, 6 bases at V and 0 bases at J, with 17 bases in the middle. The CDR3 nucleotides are TGTGCCAGCACCTCTCCCGGGCTACTGAGCACAGATACGCAGTATTTT. The encoded protein is CASTSPGLLSTDTQYF.